One sample yielded the 29 T cell receptor beta chains listed below, sequenced in a study of T cell responses to AZD1222 COVID-19 vaccine. Method: immunoSEQ multiplex PCR; TCRdb's copy keeps in-frame clones and lacks some. In the table there are about 150,000 clones, approximately 89% of which are singletons. Sequenced here: peripheral blood, sampled on day 0 of AZD1222 vaccination. Receptors originate from an adult in good health.

The sample holds one count of this clone. This chain uses TRBV5-1 with TRBJ1-2; D possibly corresponds to TRBD1 (6 bases). The germline V gene encodes CDR1 SGHRS and CDR2 YFSETQ. This CDR3 has 12 amino acids. Trimming removed 5 bases from V and 7 bases from J, with 12 bases in between. CDR3 DNA: TGCGCCAGCAGACTACAGGGAGGTGGCTACACCTTC. This codes for CASRLQGGGYTF. Variable domain in full (rest from reference TRBV5-1 and TRBJ1-2): KAGVTQTPRYLIKTRGQQVTLSCSPISGHRSVSWYQQTPGQGLQFLFEYFSETQRNKGNFPGRFSGRQFSNSRSEMNVSTLELGDSALYLCASRLQGGGYTFGSGTRLTVV.

V is TRBV6-5 and J is TRBJ2-6, with D perhaps matching TRBD2 (6 bases). The CDR3 sequence is 15 residues long. Germline V CDR1 and CDR2: MNHEY, SVGAGI. The V end was cut by 5 bases, the J end by 3 bases, with 11 bases between. The CDR3 DNA follows: TGTGCCAGCAGTCAGGAGGGTGGTGGGGCCAACGTCCTGACTTTC. It yields the protein CASSQEGGGANVLTF.

The V gene is TRBV6-2 or TRBV6-3, the J gene TRBJ2-7, with D tentatively TRBD2 (5 bases). There are 15 residues in the CDR3. V gave up 2 bases and J gave up 0 bases, with 11 bases separating them. Looked up from germline, CDR1 is MNHEY and CDR2 is SVGEGT. The chain's CDR3 is CASSYSGGLSYEQYF. CDR3 sequence (DNA): TGTGCCAGCAGTTACAGTGGCGGGCTCTCCTACGAGCAGTACTTC.

This clone has only one observation. The chain employs TRBV6-2 or TRBV6-3 and TRBJ2-7; 9 bases line up with TRBD2. The CDR3 runs to 14 residues. The germline V gene has CDR1 MNHEY and CDR2 SVGEGT. J lost 4 bases, V lost 0 bases, and 1 base had no gene match. CDR3 in DNA: TGTGCCAGCAGTTACTCTAGCGGGGGATACGAGCAGTACTTC. This sequence encodes CASSYSSGGYEQYF.

This chain links TRBV5-5 with TRBJ2-1, with TRBD2 identical over 7 bases. CDR1 and CDR2 (germline): SGHKS, YYEKEE (reference sequence). The CDR3 is made up of 17 amino acids. The J segment lost 2 bases and the V segment lost 1 base, leaving 9 bases of the junction unmatched. CDR3 protein: CASSLLPGGGPYNEQFF. The CDR3 coding sequence is TGTGCCAGCAGCTTGTTACCGGGGGGTGGGCCCTACAATGAGCAGTTCTTC. The full variable domain, with the rest looked up from reference TRBV5-5 and TRBJ2-1, is DAGVTQSPTHLIKTRGQQVTLRCSPISGHKSVSWYQQVLGQGPQFIFQYYEKEERGRGNFPDRFSARQFPNYSSELNVNALLLGDSALYLCASSLLPGGGPYNEQFFGPGTRLTVL.

The chain has TRBV5-1 and TRBJ1-2; tentatively, D is TRBD1 (5 bases). From germline, CDR1 is SGHRS and CDR2 YFSETQ. V was clipped by 3 bases and J by 6 bases, with 12 bases between them. CDR3 length: 13 residues. CDR3 nucleotides: TGCGCCAGCAGCTACCAGGGAGGGAATGGCTACACCTTC. Amino acid sequence: CASSYQGGNGYTF.

This clone was observed a handful of times. The rearrangement links TRBV7-9 to TRBJ2-7; D unresolved. The V end lost 5 bases, the J end lost 4 bases, and 12 bases lay between the germline ends. CDR1 and CDR2 (germline): SEHNR, FQNEAQ (reference sequence). The CDR3 extends over 13 amino acids. CDR3 DNA sequence: TGTGCCAGCAGCGAAGCGTTCGGGTACGAGCAGTACTTC. It is translated as CASSEAFGYEQYF.

This chain links TRBV19 with TRBJ1-6; the match to TRBD1 covers 8 bases. J lost 11 bases, V lost 4 bases, and 4 bases had no gene match. Germline CDR1 is LNHDA and CDR2 is SQIVND (reference sequence). The CDR3 spans 13 residues. The CDR3 bases are TGTGCCAGTAGTAACGGACAGGGACCACCCCTCCACTTT. This gives the protein CASSNGQGPPLHF.

In its sample, this clone was seen once. CDR3 in DNA: TGTGCCAGCAGCCCCCAGGGTTCTAACTATGGCTACACCTTC. Protein: CASSPQGSNYGYTF. The chain couples TRBV11-3 to TRBJ1-2; weak D call: TRBD1 (5 bases). Between the trimmed V and J ends, which lost 5 bases and 0 bases, there was a span of 10 bases. The CDR3 is 14 amino acids. Germline CDR1 is SGHNT and CDR2 is YENEEA.

This chain uses TRBV6-5 with TRBJ1-2; D unclear. V lost 6 bases and J lost 1, with 9 bases in between. This CDR3 is 13 amino acids long. Germline V CDR1 and CDR2: MNHEY, SVGAGI. The CDR3 coding sequence is TGTGCCAGCAGCAACGGGGATAACTATGGCTACACCTTC. Translation: CASSNGDNYGYTF.

The rearrangement uses TRBV7-6 and TRBJ2-7; D is perhaps TRBD2 (6 bases). This CDR3 has 16 amino acids. The germline V gene has CDR1 SGHVS and CDR2 FNYEAQ. Trimming removed 1 base at V and 0 bases at J, with 13 bases between. The CDR3 region is CASSLGPDGSSYEQYF. Here the CDR3 DNA reads TGTGCCAGCAGCTTAGGGCCCGACGGGAGCTCCTACGAGCAGTACTTC. Full variable domain (outside the CDR3, taken from reference TRBV7-6 and TRBJ2-7): GAGVSQSPRYKVTKRGQDVALRCDPISGHVSLYWYRQALGQGPEFLTYFNYEAQQDKSGLPNDRFSAERPEGSISTLTIQRTEQRDSAMYRCASSLGPDGSSYEQYFGPGTRLTVT.

The table lists this clone with a count of one. The chain is built from TRBV19 and TRBJ1-2, with unresolved D. This CDR3 region has 13 residues. V was pared by 3 bases and J by 8 bases, with 13 bases between. CDR1 and CDR2 (germline): LNHDA, SQIVND (reference sequence). CDR3: CASSMQVSPGYTF. The DNA of the CDR3 is TGTGCCAGTAGTATGCAAGTATCTCCCGGCTACACCTTC.

The chain has TRBV29-1 and TRBJ2-4, with D perhaps matching TRBD1 or TRBD2 (6 bases each). V lost 6 bases and J lost 7, with 16 bases in between. The CDR3 loop spans 13 amino acids. From germline, CDR1 is SQVTM and CDR2 ANQGSEA. CDR3 bases: TGCAGCGTCCAAGGGGGGCTGTCGAACATTCAGTACTTC. Translation: CSVQGGLSNIQYF.

The chain uses TRBV7-6 and TRBJ2-7; D possibly corresponds to TRBD1 (5 bases). The V and J ends lost 3 bases and 5 bases respectively, with 17 bases between them. Germline V gene sequence: CDR1 SGHVS, CDR2 FNYEAQ. This CDR3 spans 15 amino acids. The CDR3: CASSFTPGQGHEQYF. The CDR3 bases are TGTGCCAGCAGCTTTACCCCCGGGCAGGGCCACGAGCAGTACTTC.

The rearrangement links TRBV5-1 to TRBJ1-2; 9 nucleotides agree with TRBD1. The germline CDR1 and CDR2 sequences are SGHRS and YFSETQ. J gave up 8 bases and V 4 bases, and 3 bases lay outside the gene matches. The CDR3 contains 12 residues. The CDR3 reads CASSTGGLGYTF. DNA for the CDR3: TGCGCCAGCAGCACAGGGGGCCTGGGCTACACCTTC.

V gene TRBV5-5 combines with J gene TRBJ2-5; D unclear. The germline V gene has CDR1 SGHKS and CDR2 YYEKEE (reference sequence). The CDR3 sequence is 11 residues long. V shed 1 base and J shed 5 bases, with 3 bases lying between them. CDR3 sequence reads: CASSLYETQYF. DNA for the CDR3: TGTGCCAGCAGCTTGTACGAGACCCAGTACTTC.

The chain carries TRBV30 and TRBJ2-7; TRBD1 matches at 9 bases. Germline CDR1 GTSNPN, CDR2 SVGIG (reference sequence). J gave up 5 bases and V 5 bases, and 7 bases lay outside the gene matches. The CDR3 is made up of 13 amino acids. CDR3 coding DNA: TGTGCCTGGGCGGGACAGGGAGTACACGAGCAGTACTTC. It codes for CAWAGQGVHEQYF.

The chain links TRBV5-6 to TRBJ2-2; D unclear. Trimming left V 4 bases short and J 5 bases short, with 18 bases between. The CDR3 is made up of 16 amino acids. CDR1 and CDR2 from the germline V gene are SGHDT and YYEEEE. In DNA form, the CDR3 reads TGTGCCAGCAGCACCCAGTTGAAGTCCATGACCGGGGAGCTGTTTTTT. It specifies CASSTQLKSMTGELFF. The full variable domain, rest sourced from reference TRBV5-6 and TRBJ2-2, is DAGVTQSPTHLIKTRGQQVTLRCSPKSGHDTVSWYQQALGQGPQFIFQYYEEEERQRGNFPDRFSGHQFPNYSSELNVNALLLGDSALYLCASSTQLKSMTGELFFGEGSRLTVL.

The rearrangement links TRBV2 to TRBJ2-1, with D possibly TRBD2 on 5 matching bases. Between the trimmed V and J ends, which lost 10 bases and 0 bases, there was a span of 16 bases. The V gene's germline CDR1 is SNHLY and CDR2 FYNNEI. The CDR3 contains 15 residues. The chain's CDR3 is CATGNAVSSYNEQFF. The CDR3 nucleotides read TGTGCCACCGGGAACGCGGTTAGCTCCTACAATGAGCAGTTCTTC.

The rearrangement uses TRBV9 and TRBJ2-1; D uncertain. The germline CDR1 and CDR2 sequences are SGDLS and YYNGEE. The length of the CDR3 is 15 residues. V lost 0 bases and J lost 0, with 7 bases in between. The DNA of the CDR3 is TGTGCCAGCAGCGTAGAGCCAAGCTCCTACAATGAGCAGTTCTTC. Translation gives CASSVEPSSYNEQFF.

J is TRBJ1-5 and V is TRBV29-1, with TRBD1 matching 8 bases. CDR1 is SQVTM and CDR2 is ANQGSEA in the germline V gene. V was clipped by 6 bases and J by 7 bases; unmatched bases: 8. This CDR3 contains 13 residues. The CDR3 region has the DNA TGCAGCGTGAGTACAGGGGGGGAACAGCCCCAGCATTTT. Protein product: CSVSTGGEQPQHF.

The chain recombines TRBV29-1 with TRBJ2-7; 12 bases line up with TRBD2. CDR3 length: 14 amino acids. From germline, CDR1 is SQVTM and CDR2 ANQGSEA. J lost 0 bases, V lost 6 bases, and 3 bases had no gene match. CDR3 in DNA: TGCAGCGTCCCGACTAGCGGGAGCTCCTACGAGCAGTACTTC. Its protein product is CSVPTSGSSYEQYF.

This chain links TRBV3-1 (or the pseudogene TRBV3-2) with TRBJ1-2; TRBD1 is a possible D gene (5 bases). The CDR3 consists of 14 residues. CDR1 LGHDT and CDR2 YNNKEL come from the germline V gene (reference sequence). The V end was cut by 1 base, the J end by 5 bases, with 11 bases between. CDR3 DNA: TGTGCCAGCAGCCAAGGACAGACGGGGTATGGCTACACCTTC. Translated: CASSQGQTGYGYTF.

This chain connects TRBV6-6 to TRBJ1-1, with D hard to call. The CDR3 runs 13 residues. Germline V lookup: CDR1 MNHNY, CDR2 SVGAGI (reference sequence). V was clipped by 7 bases and J by 1 base, with 10 bases between them. The CDR3 sequence: CASTNRGNTEAFF. As DNA, the CDR3 is TGTGCCAGCACAAATCGGGGGAACACTGAAGCTTTCTTT.

The chain couples TRBV14 to TRBJ2-5, with D perhaps matching TRBD2 (6 bases). This CDR3 has 14 amino acids. V was cut by 4 bases and J by 7 bases, with 16 bases left in between. Per germline, CDR1 SGHDN and CDR2 FVKESK. This CDR3 is CASSPRRASGTQYF. CDR3 DNA sequence: TGTGCCAGCAGCCCCCGGAGGGCCTCGGGGACCCAGTACTTC. Filled out from reference TRBV14 and TRBJ2-5, the complete variable domain reads EAGVTQFPSHSVIEKGQTVTLRCDPISGHDNLYWYRRVMGKEIKFLLHFVKESKQDESGMPNNRFLAERTGGTYSTLKVQPAELEDSGVYFCASSPRRASGTQYFGPGTRLLVL.

The chain carries TRBV19 and TRBJ2-1; possible D gene TRBD2, 6 bases. CDR3 length: 15 amino acids. Trimming left V 5 bases short and J 1 base short, with 12 bases between. Germline V lookup: CDR1 LNHDA, CDR2 SQIVND (reference sequence). Here the CDR3 DNA reads TGTGCCAGTAGTCCTCTAGCGCCATCCTACAATGAGCAGTTCTTC. This encodes CASSPLAPSYNEQFF.

The chain couples TRBV21-1 to TRBJ2-5; TRBD2 is taken as the D call from the table, unchecked against the DNA. TRBV21-1 counts as a pseudogene. The CDR3 covers 17 residues. CDR3 region: CASSKVEWREGRETQYF. The DNA of the CDR3 is TGTGCCAGCAGCAAAGTGGAATGGCGGGAGGGCCGGGAGACCCAGTACTTC.

The chain employs TRBV9 and TRBJ2-5, with D unclear. The germline V gene has CDR1 SGDLS and CDR2 YYNGEE. V lost 1 base, J lost 1 base, and 5 bases lay in between. The CDR3 is made up of 13 amino acids. The CDR3 is CASSVNIQETQYF. In DNA, the CDR3 is TGTGCCAGCAGCGTAAATATCCAAGAGACCCAGTACTTC. Using reference TRBV9 and TRBJ2-5 for the parts outside the CDR3, the full variable domain is DSGVTQTPKHLITATGQRVTLRCSPRSGDLSVYWYQQSLDQGLQFLIQYYNGEERAKGNILERFSAQQFPDLHSELNLSSLELGDSALYFCASSVNIQETQYFGPGTRLLVL.

The V call is TRBV28, the J call TRBJ2-1; no clear D gene. CDR3 size: 15 residues. With 10 bases removed from V and 0 bases from J, the gap between germline ends came to 16 bases. Germline assignment: CDR1 MDHEN and CDR2 SYDVKM. The CDR3 nucleotides read TGTGCCACCTTCCCAGCCCCGCACTCCTACAATGAGCAGTTCTTC. Residues: CATFPAPHSYNEQFF.